Below are 13 T cell receptor beta chains sequenced from a single sample in a study of cytomegalovirus exposure and HLA in healthy donors. The PCR employed 60 Vbeta primers together with 13 Jbeta primers. Profiled with immunoSEQ multiplex PCR; TCRdb holds only in-frame clones, not every one. The sample carries about 260,000 clones, about 83% recorded once. Specimen: PBMCs. All receptors derive from a woman between 40 and 55 years old in good health and CMV-seropositive.

The J gene is TRBJ1-5, the V gene TRBV28; 8 bases agree with TRBD1. Trimming took 4 bases from V and 7 from J; bases not matched to a gene: 9. The CDR3 spans 15 residues. Looked up from germline, CDR1 is MDHEN and CDR2 is SYDVKM. The CDR3 is CASSSTQGAGQPQHF. The CDR3 coding sequence is TGTGCCAGCAGTTCAACTCAGGGGGCTGGCCAGCCCCAGCATTTT.

The J gene is TRBJ1-1, the V gene TRBV7-2; D gene uncertain. The germline V gene has CDR1 SGHTA and CDR2 FQGNSA. Trimming shortened V by 1 base and J by 9 bases, and 12 bases separated the two germline ends. There are 13 residues in the CDR3. This CDR3 reads CASSLVRERQAFF. CDR3 bases: TGTGCCAGCAGCTTAGTCCGGGAACGACAAGCTTTCTTT.

The chain recombines TRBV18 with TRBJ1-5; TRBD1 might be the D (5 bases). CDR3 length: 15 residues. Germline lookup yields CDR1 KGHSH and CDR2 LQKENI. V was cut by 3 bases and J by 0 bases, with 9 bases left in between. The CDR3 spells CASSPDTASNQPQHF. The CDR3 DNA sequence: TGTGCCAGCTCACCGGACACCGCTAGCAATCAGCCCCAGCATTTT. Drawing the rest from reference TRBV18 and TRBJ1-5, the complete variable domain is NAGVMQNPRHLVRRRGQEARLRCSPMKGHSHVYWYRQLPEEGLKFMVYLQKENIIDESGMPKERFSAEFPKEGPSILRIQQVVRGDSAAYFCASSPDTASNQPQHFGDGTRLSIL.

This sequence joins TRBV30 and TRBJ2-7; maybe TRBD2 (5 bases). The CDR3 runs 12 residues. Germline CDR1 is GTSNPN and CDR2 is SVGIG (reference sequence). The V gene lost 5 bases and the J gene lost 4 bases, with 12 bases spanning the gap. The CDR3 region is CAWSGSDYEQYF. The CDR3 nucleotides read TGTGCCTGGTCGGGATCTGATTACGAGCAGTACTTC.

The table lists this clone with a count of one. The chain joins TRBV11-2 to TRBJ2-3; D perhaps matches TRBD1 (5 bases). Trimming left V 2 bases short and J 5 bases short, with 11 bases between. CDR1 is SGHAT, CDR2 FQNNGV, per germline. The CDR3 is 14 residues long. The chain's CDR3 is CASSLRGAVDTQYF. The DNA for the CDR3 is TGTGCCAGCAGCTTACGTGGGGCGGTAGATACGCAGTATTTT. The full variable domain, its missing parts supplied by reference TRBV11-2 and TRBJ2-3, is EAGVAQSPRYKIIEKRQSVAFWCNPISGHATLYWYQQILGQGPKLLIQFQNNGVVDDSQLPKDRFSAERLKGVDSTLKIQPAKLEDSAVYLCASSLRGAVDTQYFGPGTRLTVL.

The rearrangement uses TRBV11-2 and TRBJ1-1, with 12 bases lining up with TRBD1. CDR1 and CDR2 (germline): SGHAT, FQNNGV. The CDR3 covers 17 residues. The V and J ends lost 5 bases and 2 bases, in that order; junction bases with no gene match: 9. The CDR3 bases are TGTGCCAGCAGCCAGACTCCCGGGACAGGGGGCAACACTGAAGCTTTCTTT. Amino acid sequence: CASSQTPGTGGNTEAFF.

This chain connects TRBV6-6 to TRBJ1-1, with D possibly matching TRBD1 (6 bases). The germline V and J ends were trimmed by 0 bases and 1 base, with 9 bases remaining between them. This CDR3 is 15 amino acids long. The V gene's germline CDR1 is MNHNY and CDR2 SVGAGI (reference sequence). CDR3 nucleotide sequence: TGTGCCAGCAGTTACTCCAGACAGGCGAACACTGAAGCTTTCTTT. Protein: CASSYSRQANTEAFF.

This CDR3 is CASSDTGGPYEQYF. The CDR3 DNA reads TGTGCCAGCAGTGATACGGGAGGGCCGTACGAGCAGTACTTC. The chain recombines TRBV6-1 with TRBJ2-7; 8 bases are a match to TRBD2. This CDR3 is built from 14 residues. From germline, CDR1 is MNHNS and CDR2 SASEGT. J lost 4 bases, V lost 3 bases, and 5 bases had no gene match.

This clone was observed a single time. This chain uses TRBV5-1 with TRBJ1-4; the D gene is possibly TRBD1 (5 bases). V was clipped by 0 bases and J by 0 bases, with 6 bases between them. CDR3 length: 15 amino acids. CDR1 is SGHRS, CDR2 YFSETQ, per germline. For the CDR3, the DNA is TGCGCCAGCAGCTTGGGGACATCAACTAATGAAAAACTGTTTTTT. Translating gives CASSLGTSTNEKLFF.

The chain joins TRBV10-3 to TRBJ1-2; D gene unclear. The V gene's germline CDR1 is ENHRY and CDR2 SYGVKD. This CDR3 has 15 amino acids. The V and J ends lost 2 bases and 3 bases respectively, with 13 bases between them. CDR3 region: CAISENEGLYYGYTF. The DNA for the CDR3 is TGTGCCATCAGTGAGAATGAGGGCTTATACTATGGCTACACCTTC.

There are a few counts of this clone. The V call is TRBV28, the J call TRBJ2-1; D perhaps matches TRBD1 (6 bases). Per the germline V gene, CDR1 is MDHEN and CDR2 is SYDVKM. V was clipped by 8 bases and J by 1 base, with 12 bases between them. The CDR3 spans 14 residues. The chain's CDR3 is CASRLTGSYNEQFF. As DNA, the CDR3 is TGTGCCAGCCGTCTTACAGGGTCCTACAATGAGCAGTTCTTC.

On this clone itself: Other DNA sequences in this sample translate to the same CDR3. This rearrangement joins TRBV11-2 to TRBJ1-1; the D is unclear. Germline assignment: CDR1 SGHAT and CDR2 FQNNGV. V shed 1 base and J shed 1 base, with 4 bases lying between them. The CDR3 runs 13 residues. This chain's CDR3 is CASSLGGNTEAFF. DNA of the CDR3: TGTGCCAGCAGCTTAGGAGGGAACACTGAAGCTTTCTTT.

Concerning this clone: The same CDR3 also results from other DNA sequences found in this sample. This chain links TRBV29-1 with TRBJ2-3; TRBD2 matches at 7 bases. Germline V gene lookup returns CDR1 SQVTM and CDR2 ANQGSEA. Trimming removed 4 bases from V and 1 base from J; junction bases left unmatched: 2. CDR3 length: 13 amino acids. CDR3 protein: CSVGGGGTDTQYF. CDR3 in DNA: TGCAGCGTTGGGGGAGGGGGCACAGATACGCAGTATTTT.